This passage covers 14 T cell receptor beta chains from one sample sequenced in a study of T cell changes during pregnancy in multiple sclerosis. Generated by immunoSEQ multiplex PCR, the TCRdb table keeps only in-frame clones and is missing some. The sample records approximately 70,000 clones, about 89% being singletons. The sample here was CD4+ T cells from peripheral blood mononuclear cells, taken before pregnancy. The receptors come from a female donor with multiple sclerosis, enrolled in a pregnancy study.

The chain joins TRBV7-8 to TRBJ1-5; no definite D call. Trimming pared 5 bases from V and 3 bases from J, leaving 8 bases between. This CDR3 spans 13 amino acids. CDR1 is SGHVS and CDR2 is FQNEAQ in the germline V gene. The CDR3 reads CASSLFINQPQHF. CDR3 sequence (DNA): TGTGCCAGCAGCCTATTTATCAATCAGCCCCAGCATTTT.

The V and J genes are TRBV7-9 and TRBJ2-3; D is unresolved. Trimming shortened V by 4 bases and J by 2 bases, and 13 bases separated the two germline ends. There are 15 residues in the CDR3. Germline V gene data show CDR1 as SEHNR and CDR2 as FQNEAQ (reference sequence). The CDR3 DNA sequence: TGTGCCAGCAGCTACGCGGTGCGGCTCACAGATACGCAGTATTTT. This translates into CASSYAVRLTDTQYF.

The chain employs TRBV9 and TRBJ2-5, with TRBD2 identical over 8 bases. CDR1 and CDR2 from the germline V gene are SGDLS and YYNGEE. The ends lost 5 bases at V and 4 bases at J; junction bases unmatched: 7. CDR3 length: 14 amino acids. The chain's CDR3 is CASSSGAARETQYF. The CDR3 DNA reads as TGTGCCAGCAGTAGCGGGGCTGCGCGAGAGACCCAGTACTTC.

The CDR3 here is CASSQAQRGGPNTGELFF. The CDR3 nucleotides are TGCGCCAGCAGCCAGGCCCAGCGGGGGGGCCCGAACACCGGGGAGCTGTTTTTT. V is TRBV4-3 and J is TRBJ2-2, with 10 bases matching TRBD2. The V segment lost 3 bases and the J segment 0 bases; nucleotides outside the gene matches: 7. The CDR3 covers 18 residues. The germline V gene encodes CDR1 LGHNA and CDR2 YSLEER.

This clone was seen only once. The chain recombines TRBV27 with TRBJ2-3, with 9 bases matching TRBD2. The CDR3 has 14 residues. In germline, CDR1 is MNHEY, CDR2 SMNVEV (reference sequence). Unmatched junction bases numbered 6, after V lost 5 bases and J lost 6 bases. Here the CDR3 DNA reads TGTGCCAGCAGTGAGAGCGGGAGGACGGATACGCAGTATTTT. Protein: CASSESGRTDTQYF.

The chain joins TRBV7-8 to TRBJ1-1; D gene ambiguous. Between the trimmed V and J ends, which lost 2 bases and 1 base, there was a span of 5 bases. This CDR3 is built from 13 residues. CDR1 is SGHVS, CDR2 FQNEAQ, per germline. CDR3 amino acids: CASSLRGNTEAFF. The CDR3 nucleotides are TGTGCCAGCAGCTTAAGAGGGAACACTGAAGCTTTCTTT. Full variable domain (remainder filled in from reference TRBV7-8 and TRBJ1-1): GAGVSQSPRYKVAKRGQDVALRCDPISGHVSLFWYQQALGQGPEFLTYFQNEAQLDKSGLPSDRFFAERPEGSVSTLKIQRTQQEDSAVYLCASSLRGNTEAFFGQGTRLTVV.

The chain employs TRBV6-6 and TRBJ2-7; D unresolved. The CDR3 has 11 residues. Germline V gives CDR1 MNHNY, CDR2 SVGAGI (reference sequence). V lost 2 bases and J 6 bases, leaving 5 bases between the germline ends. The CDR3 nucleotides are TGTGCCAGCAGTTACGAGTTCGAGCAGTACTTC. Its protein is CASSYEFEQYF.

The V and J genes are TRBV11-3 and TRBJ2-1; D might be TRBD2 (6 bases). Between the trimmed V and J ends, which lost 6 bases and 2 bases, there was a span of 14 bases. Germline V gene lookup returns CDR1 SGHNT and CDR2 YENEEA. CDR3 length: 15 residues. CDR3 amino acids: CASSQSSEAYNEQFF. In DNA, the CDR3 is TGTGCCAGCAGTCAATCTAGCGAGGCCTACAATGAGCAGTTCTTC.

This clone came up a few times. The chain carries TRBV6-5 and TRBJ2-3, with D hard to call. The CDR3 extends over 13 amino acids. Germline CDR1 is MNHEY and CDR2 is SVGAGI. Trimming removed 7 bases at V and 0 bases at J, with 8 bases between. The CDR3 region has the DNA TGTGCCAGCAAGCGCGGTAGCACAGATACGCAGTATTTT. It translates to CASKRGSTDTQYF.

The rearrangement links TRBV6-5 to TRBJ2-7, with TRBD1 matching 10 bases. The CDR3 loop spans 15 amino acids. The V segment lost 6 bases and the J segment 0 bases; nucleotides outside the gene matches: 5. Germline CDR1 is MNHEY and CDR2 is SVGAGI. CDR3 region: CASSRRDRGSYEQYF. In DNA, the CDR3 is TGTGCCAGCAGCCGCCGGGACAGGGGCTCCTACGAGCAGTACTTC.

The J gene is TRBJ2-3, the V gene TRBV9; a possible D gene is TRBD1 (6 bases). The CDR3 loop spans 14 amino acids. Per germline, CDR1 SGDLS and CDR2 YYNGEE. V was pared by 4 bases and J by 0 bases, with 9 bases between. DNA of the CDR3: TGTGCCAGCAGCTACAGGGAGAGCACAGATACGCAGTATTTT. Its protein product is CASSYRESTDTQYF.

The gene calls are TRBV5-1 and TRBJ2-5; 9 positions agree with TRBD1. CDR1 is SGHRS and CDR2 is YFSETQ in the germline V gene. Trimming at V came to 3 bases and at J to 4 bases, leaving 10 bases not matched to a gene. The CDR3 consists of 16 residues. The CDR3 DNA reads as TGCGCCAGCAGCTCTGGACAGGGGCGGCTGCGAGAGACCCAGTACTTC. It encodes CASSSGQGRLRETQYF.

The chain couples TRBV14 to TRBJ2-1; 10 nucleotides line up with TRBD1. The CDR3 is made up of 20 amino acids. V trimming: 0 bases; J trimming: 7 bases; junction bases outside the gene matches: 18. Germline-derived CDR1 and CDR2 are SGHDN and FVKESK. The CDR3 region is CASSQDNKRVGDRGMNEQFF. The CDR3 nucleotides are TGTGCCAGCAGCCAAGATAATAAGAGGGTTGGGGACAGGGGAATGAATGAGCAGTTCTTC.

CDR3 protein: CAISTGQAAGANVLTF. The CDR3 DNA sequence: TGTGCCATCAGTACCGGACAGGCCGCTGGGGCCAACGTCCTGACTTTC. J is TRBJ2-6 and V is TRBV10-3; TRBD1 matches 7 bases. From germline, CDR1 is ENHRY and CDR2 SYGVKD. The V segment lost 5 bases and the J segment 2 bases; nucleotides outside the gene matches: 6. The CDR3 consists of 16 residues.